What follows describes a single TCR beta chain. Its antigen is not identified. Profiled with immunoSEQ multiplex PCR; TCRdb holds only in-frame clones, not every one. The sample includes some 90,000 clones, around 87% of them seen just once. The sample comes from a study of OX40 agonist ivuxolimab in advanced cancers. The overall study: Therapy given before enrollment (anti-PD-1, anti-PD-L1 or anti-CTLA-4) was allowed, and around 44% had some. Regarding the study as a whole: On average, CD8+ T cells showed a greater number of expanded clones than CD4+. Clonal expansion by week 6 occurred in CD4+ and CD8+ blood T cells (at 0.1 to 3.0 mg/kg).

Germline V lookup: CDR1 SGHNT, CDR2 YENEEA. CDR3 length equals 13 residues. The ends were cut back, 5 bases at V and 0 bases at J, with 7 bases in the middle. The sample here was CD4+ or CD8+ T cells sorted from blood, taken in a trial of the OX40 agonist ivuxolimab. The sequence was obtained from an adult with an advanced solid tumor such as melanoma, head and neck, liver or kidney cancer. The chain uses TRBV11-3 and TRBJ1-1; no clear D gene. The CDR3 protein is CASSPFMNTEAFF. DNA of the CDR3: TGTGCCAGCAGCCCATTCATGAACACTGAAGCTTTCTTT.